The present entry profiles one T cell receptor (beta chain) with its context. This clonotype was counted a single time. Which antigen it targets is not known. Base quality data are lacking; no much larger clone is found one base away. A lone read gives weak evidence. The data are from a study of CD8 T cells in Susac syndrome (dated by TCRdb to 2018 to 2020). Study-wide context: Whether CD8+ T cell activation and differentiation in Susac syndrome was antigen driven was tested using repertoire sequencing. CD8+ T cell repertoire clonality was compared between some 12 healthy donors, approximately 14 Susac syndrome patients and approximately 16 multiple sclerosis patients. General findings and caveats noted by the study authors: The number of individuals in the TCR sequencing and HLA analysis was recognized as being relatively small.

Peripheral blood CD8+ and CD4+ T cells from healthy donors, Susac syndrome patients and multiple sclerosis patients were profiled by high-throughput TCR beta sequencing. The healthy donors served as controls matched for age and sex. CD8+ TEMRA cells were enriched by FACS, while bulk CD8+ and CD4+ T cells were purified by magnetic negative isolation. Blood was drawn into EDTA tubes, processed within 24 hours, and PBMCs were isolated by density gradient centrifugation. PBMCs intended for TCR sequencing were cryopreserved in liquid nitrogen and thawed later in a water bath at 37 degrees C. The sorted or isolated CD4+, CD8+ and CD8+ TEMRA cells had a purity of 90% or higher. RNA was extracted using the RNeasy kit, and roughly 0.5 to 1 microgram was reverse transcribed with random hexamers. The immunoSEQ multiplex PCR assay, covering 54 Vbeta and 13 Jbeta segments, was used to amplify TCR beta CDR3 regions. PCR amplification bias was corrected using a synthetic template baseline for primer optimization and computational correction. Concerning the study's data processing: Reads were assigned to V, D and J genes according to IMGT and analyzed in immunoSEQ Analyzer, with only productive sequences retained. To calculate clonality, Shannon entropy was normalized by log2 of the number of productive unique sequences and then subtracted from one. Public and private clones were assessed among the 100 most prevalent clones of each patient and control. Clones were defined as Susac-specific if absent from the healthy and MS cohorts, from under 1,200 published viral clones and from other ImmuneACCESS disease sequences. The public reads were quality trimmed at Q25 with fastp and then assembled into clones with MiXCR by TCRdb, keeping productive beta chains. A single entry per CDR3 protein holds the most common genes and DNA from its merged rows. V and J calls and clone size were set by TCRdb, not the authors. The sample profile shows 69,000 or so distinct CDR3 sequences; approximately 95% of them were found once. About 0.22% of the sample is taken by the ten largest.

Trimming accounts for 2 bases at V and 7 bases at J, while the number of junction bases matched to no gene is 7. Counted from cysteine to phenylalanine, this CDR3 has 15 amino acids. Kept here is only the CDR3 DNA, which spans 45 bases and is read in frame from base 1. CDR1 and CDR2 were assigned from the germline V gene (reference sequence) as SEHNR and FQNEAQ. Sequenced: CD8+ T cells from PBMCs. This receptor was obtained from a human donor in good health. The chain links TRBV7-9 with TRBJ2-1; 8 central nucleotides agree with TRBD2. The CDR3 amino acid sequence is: CASSLIAGGVNEQFF. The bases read TGTGCCAGCAGCTTAATTGCGGGGGGAGTGAATGAGCAGTTCTTC.